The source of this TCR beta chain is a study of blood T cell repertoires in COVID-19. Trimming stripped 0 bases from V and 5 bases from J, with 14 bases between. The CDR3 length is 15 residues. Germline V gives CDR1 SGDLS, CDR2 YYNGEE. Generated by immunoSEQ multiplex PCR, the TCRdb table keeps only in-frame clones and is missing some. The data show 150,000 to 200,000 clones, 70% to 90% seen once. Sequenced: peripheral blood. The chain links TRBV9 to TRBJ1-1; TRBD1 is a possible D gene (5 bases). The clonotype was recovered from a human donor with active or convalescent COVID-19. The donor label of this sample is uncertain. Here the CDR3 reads CASSVGQGLGTEAFF. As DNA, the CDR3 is TGTGCCAGCAGCGTAGGTCAGGGTTTAGGAACTGAAGCTTTCTTT.